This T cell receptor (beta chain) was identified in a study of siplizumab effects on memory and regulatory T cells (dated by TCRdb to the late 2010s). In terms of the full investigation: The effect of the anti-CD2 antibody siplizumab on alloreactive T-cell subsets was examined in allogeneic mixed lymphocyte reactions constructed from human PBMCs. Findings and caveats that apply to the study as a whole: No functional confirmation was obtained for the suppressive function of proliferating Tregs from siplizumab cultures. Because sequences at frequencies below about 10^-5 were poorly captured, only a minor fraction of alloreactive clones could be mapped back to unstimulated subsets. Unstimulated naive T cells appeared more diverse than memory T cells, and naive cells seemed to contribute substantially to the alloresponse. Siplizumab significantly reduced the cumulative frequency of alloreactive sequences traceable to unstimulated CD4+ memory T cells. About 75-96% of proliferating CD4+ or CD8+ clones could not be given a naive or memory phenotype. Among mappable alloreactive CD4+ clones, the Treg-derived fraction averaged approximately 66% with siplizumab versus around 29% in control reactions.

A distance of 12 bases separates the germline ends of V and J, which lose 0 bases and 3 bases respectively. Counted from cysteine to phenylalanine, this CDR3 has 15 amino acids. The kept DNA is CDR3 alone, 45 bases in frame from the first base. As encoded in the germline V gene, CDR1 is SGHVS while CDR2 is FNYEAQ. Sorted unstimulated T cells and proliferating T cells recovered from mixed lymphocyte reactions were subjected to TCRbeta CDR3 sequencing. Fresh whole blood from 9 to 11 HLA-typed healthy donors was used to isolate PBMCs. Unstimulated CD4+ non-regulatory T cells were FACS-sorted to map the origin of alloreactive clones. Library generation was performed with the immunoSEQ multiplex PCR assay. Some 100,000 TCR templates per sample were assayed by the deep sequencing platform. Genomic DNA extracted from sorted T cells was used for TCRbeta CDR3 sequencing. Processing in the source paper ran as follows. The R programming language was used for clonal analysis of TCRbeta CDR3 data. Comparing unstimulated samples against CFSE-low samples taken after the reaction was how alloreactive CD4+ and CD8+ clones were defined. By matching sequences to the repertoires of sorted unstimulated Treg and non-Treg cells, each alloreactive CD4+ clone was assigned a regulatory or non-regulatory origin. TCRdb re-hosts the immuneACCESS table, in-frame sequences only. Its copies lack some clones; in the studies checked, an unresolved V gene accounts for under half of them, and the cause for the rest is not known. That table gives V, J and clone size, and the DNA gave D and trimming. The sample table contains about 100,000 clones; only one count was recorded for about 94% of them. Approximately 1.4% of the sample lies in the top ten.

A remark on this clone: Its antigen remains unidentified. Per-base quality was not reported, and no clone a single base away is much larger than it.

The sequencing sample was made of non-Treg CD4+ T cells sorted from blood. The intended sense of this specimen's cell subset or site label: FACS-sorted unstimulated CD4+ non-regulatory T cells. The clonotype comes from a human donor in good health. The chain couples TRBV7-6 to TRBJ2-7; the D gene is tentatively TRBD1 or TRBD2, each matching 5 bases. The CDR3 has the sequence CASSLAGPGNYEQYF. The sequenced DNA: TGTGCCAGCAGCTTAGCGGGACCCGGGAACTACGAGCAGTACTTC.